This is a list of T cell receptor beta chains from one sample in a study of regulatory T cells in long-lasting Graves disease. One entry per CDR3 protein, called by TCRdb with MiXCR from the multiplex PCR reads. Here the sample spans approximately 310,000 distinct CDR3 sequences, roughly 18% being singletons. The sequencing used peripheral blood mononuclear cells (PBMCs), collected at new diagnosis, from a patient treated with antithyroid drugs. These TCRs come from a female donor with Graves disease. Both conserved end residues are part of each CDR3. Each record gives: clone size, J gene, V gene, D gene, CDR3 protein, CDR3 DNA. D genes are given only for firm matches. A clone size is listed for some rows: how often the clone was seen (once, few, many), or a class if it is expanded.

many TRBJ2-1 TRBV10-2 TRBD2 CASRHGTSGKGNEQFF TGCGCCAGCAGGCACGGGACTAGCGGGAAGGGGAATGAGCAGTTCTTC
many TRBJ1-2 TRBV12-3/TRBV12-4 TRBD1 CASSPGGGYTF TGTGCCAGCAGTCCAGGGGGCGGCTACACCTTC
many TRBJ2-3 TRBV2 NA CASSEAWQKGTDTQYF TGTGCCAGCAGTGAAGCCTGGCAGAAAGGCACAGATACGCAGTATTTT
NA TRBJ2-7 TRBV14 TRBD2 CASSQAALAYEQYF TGTGCCAGCAGCCAAGCGGCACTAGCGTACGAGCAGTACTTC
NA TRBJ2-7 TRBV6-5 TRBD1 CASSYSRHDRGKTYEQYF TGTGCCAGCAGTTACTCGAGGCATGACAGGGGGAAGACCTACGAGCAGTACTTC
NA TRBJ1-1 TRBV2 TRBD1 CASSYYRDRISSVTEAFF TGTGCCAGCAGTTATTACCGGGACAGGATCAGCTCGGTCACTGAAGCTTTCTTT
few TRBJ1-1 TRBV6-2/TRBV6-3 TRBD1 CASSSTRGPAFF TGTGCCAGCAGCAGTACCAGGGGGCCAGCTTTCTTT
many TRBJ2-7 TRBV7-6 NA CASSSLNWGAKDEQYF TGTGCCAGCAGCTCCTTAAACTGGGGAGCGAAAGACGAGCAGTACTTC
many TRBJ2-3 TRBV6-1 NA CASSEQLPPDTQYF TGTGCCAGCAGTGAACAGCTACCACCAGATACGCAGTATTTT
NA TRBJ2-1 TRBV19 TRBD2 CASSIVGLAGGYNEQFF TGTGCCAGTAGTATAGTGGGACTAGCGGGAGGCTACAATGAGCAGTTCTTC
many TRBJ2-4 TRBV28 TRBD1 CASTPGGTGNIQYF TGTGCCAGCACCCCCGGAGGGACAGGGAACATTCAGTACTTC
many TRBJ2-5 TRBV20-1 NA CSALGPVETQYF TGCAGTGCTTTAGGCCCCGTGGAGACCCAGTACTTC
many TRBJ1-1 TRBV12-3/TRBV12-4 NA CASSFVWNTEAFF TGTGCCAGCAGTTTCGTATGGAACACTGAAGCTTTCTTT
NA TRBJ2-3 TRBV28 NA CASRNTGEADTQYF TGTGCCAGCAGAAATACAGGGGAGGCAGATACGCAGTATTTT
many TRBJ2-5 TRBV20-1 NA CSARSGARETQYF TGCAGTGCTAGGTCAGGGGCCAGGGAGACCCAGTACTTC
few TRBJ2-1 TRBV7-2 NA CASSLGLTRRGYNEQFF TGTGCCAGCAGCTTAGGGTTGACAAGGAGGGGCTACAATGAGCAGTTCTTC
many TRBJ2-1 TRBV19 TRBD2 CASSIVGGSGEQFF TGTGCCAGTAGTATAGTTGGCGGGAGCGGCGAGCAGTTCTTC
many TRBJ2-2 TRBV6-5 NA CASSSRATGVANTGELFF TGTGCCAGCAGTTCCCGAGCTACGGGGGTCGCGAACACCGGGGAGCTGTTTTTT
many TRBJ2-1 TRBV20-1 TRBD2 CSASGGLAGVDEQFF TGCAGTGCTAGCGGGGGGCTAGCGGGAGTTGATGAGCAGTTCTTC
many TRBJ2-3 TRBV11-2 TRBD2 CATSAGGTDTQYF TGTGCCACCTCAGCGGGAGGGACAGATACGCAGTATTTT
many TRBJ1-1 TRBV5-1 TRBD1 CASSLPRTGTENTEAFF TGCGCCAGCAGCTTACCGAGGACAGGGACGGAGAACACTGAAGCTTTCTTT
many TRBJ2-7 TRBV12-3/TRBV12-4 TRBD1 CASSGQGTSYEQYF TGTGCCAGCAGTGGACAGGGTACATCTTACGAGCAGTACTTC